This record covers a single TCR beta chain. The target of this receptor is not known. No much larger clonotype is one base removed from it; base qualities were not supplied. At diagnosis, peripheral blood, uninvolved tumor-adjacent lung and tumor were collected and stored as a combination of fresh-frozen and FFPE material. For TCR repertoire profiling, the blood samples were analyzed as peripheral blood mononuclear cells. These data are taken from a study of T cells in localized non-small cell lung cancer (dated by TCRdb to the early 2020s). The study in broad terms: Comparing tumors with uninvolved tumor-adjacent lungs, the study looked at the T cell repertoires of fewer than 250 patients with early-stage NSCLC. The cohort consisted of under 300 treatment-naive NSCLC patients whose localized lung tumors had been resected. Of the NSCLC patients, 120 to 150 were male and roughly 100 were female, and the mean age was roughly 61 years. Paper-wide results and their limitations: The highest T cell clonality was observed in uninvolved tumor-adjacent lung, where clonality exceeded that of tumor, suggesting that antigenic responses were more focused in uninvolved tumor-adjacent lung. A median of roughly 60 of the top 100 tumor clones were detected in paired uninvolved adjacent lung, and approximately 28 of these tumor clones were also found among the top 100 clones of the paired uninvolved adjacent lung. Since the design was exploratory, TCR variables were selected using unadjusted p-values with no false-discovery rate correction. Longer overall survival was associated with higher T cell density in blood, whereas shorter survival was associated with higher clonality in adjacent lung. Multi-region tumor sequencing was not performed, so intratumor heterogeneity could not be excluded.

Based on the germline V gene, the CDR1 and CDR2 sequences are SQVTM and ANQGSEA. The CDR3 starts with the cysteine, ends with the phenylalanine, and has 13 residues. The only DNA kept is the CDR3, 39 bases in frame from the first base. The V and J ends are trimmed by 6 bases and 3 bases, leaving 12 bases between them. TCR beta CDR3 regions were sequenced from DNA using the immunoSEQ Assay. For the original study's pipeline: To compute T cell density, TCR beta template counts were normalized to usable DNA, which was estimated by amplifying housekeeping genes. Richness was estimated using the preseqR package, with extrapolation to 400,000 templates for PBMC samples and to 120,000 templates for tissue samples. Clonality was defined as one minus Pielou's evenness. To identify tissue-enriched TCRs, differential abundance testing was run on productive amino-acid clonotypes with a minimum total count of 5 and an alpha of 0.1. The Jaccard Index and the Morisita Overlap Index were used to measure repertoire overlap between compartments. GLIPH clustered TCR beta CDR3s with public tetramer-defined viral CDR3s; viral motifs required at least three viral sequences plus V-gene enrichment. TCRdb holds this immuneACCESS table with in-frame rearrangements only. Some clones are missing; in checked studies, unresolved V genes explain under half, and the rest has no known cause. V and J calls plus clone size are reproduced from that table; the DNA served to infer D and trimming. The sample table holds some 41,000 clones, of which roughly nine tenths were seen once. About 10% of the sample is in the top ten clones.

This chain is built from TRBV29-1 and TRBJ1-5; a confident D gene designation cannot be given. Sequencing used PBMCs, obtained before any cancer treatment. This clonotype was obtained from a woman between 35 and 75 years old with stage II lung adenocarcinoma. The CDR3 in this case is CSVGNGDNQPQHF. The DNA sequence is given as TGCAGCGTCGGAAACGGTGACAATCAGCCCCAGCATTTT.